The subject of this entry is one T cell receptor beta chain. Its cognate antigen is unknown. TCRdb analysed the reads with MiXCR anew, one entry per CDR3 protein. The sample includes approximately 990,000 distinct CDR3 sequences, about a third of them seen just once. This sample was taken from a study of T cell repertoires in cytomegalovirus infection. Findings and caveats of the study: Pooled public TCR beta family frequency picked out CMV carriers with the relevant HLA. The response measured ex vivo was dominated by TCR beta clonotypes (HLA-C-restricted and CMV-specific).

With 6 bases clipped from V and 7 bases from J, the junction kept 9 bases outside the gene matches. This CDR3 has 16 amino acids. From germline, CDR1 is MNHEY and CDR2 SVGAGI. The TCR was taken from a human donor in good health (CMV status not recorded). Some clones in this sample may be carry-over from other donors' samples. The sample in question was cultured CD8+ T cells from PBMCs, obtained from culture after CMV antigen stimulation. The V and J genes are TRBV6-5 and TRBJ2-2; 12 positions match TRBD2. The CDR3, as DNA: TGTGCCAGCAGGTTACCGGGACTAGCGGGCCACGGGGAGCTGTTTTTT. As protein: CASRLPGLAGHGELFF.